This is a list of T cell receptor beta chains from one sample in a study of T cell responses to AZD1222 COVID-19 vaccine. Using immunoSEQ multiplex PCR, the repertoire was profiled, and TCRdb retains in-frame clones only, with some absent. The repertoire has approximately 110,000 clones, 80% to 90% of them found once; the top ten carry about 4.6%. Sequenced material: peripheral blood, taken 28 days after the second AZD1222 dose. All receptors come from an adult who received the AZD1222 COVID-19 vaccine. Both conserved end residues are part of each CDR3. A D gene is named only where the DNA matches it firmly. For some rows the clone size is stated as once, few or many, or as a class when expanded; others skip it.

v_gene: TRBV19
abundance: NA
j_gene: TRBJ1-4
d_gene: NA
CDR3nt: TGTGCCAGTAGTTGGGGGACTAATGAAAAACTGTTTTTT
CDR3aa: CASSWGTNEKLFF

v_gene: TRBV6-5
abundance: NA
j_gene: TRBJ2-7
d_gene: TRBD1
CDR3nt: TGTGCCAGCAGTACCCTAGACAGGGTGGGAGAGCAGTACTTC
CDR3aa: CASSTLDRVGEQYF

v_gene: TRBV19
abundance: NA
j_gene: TRBJ1-1
d_gene: TRBD1
CDR3nt: TGTGCCAGTAGTATCCCCGGGACAGCAACAGGTACTGAAGCTTTCTTT
CDR3aa: CASSIPGTATGTEAFF

v_gene: TRBV9
abundance: NA
j_gene: TRBJ2-1
d_gene: TRBD2
CDR3nt: TGTGCCAGCAGCGTTAGCGGGGGTAACCAAAACAATGAGCAGTTCTTC
CDR3aa: CASSVSGGNQNNEQFF

v_gene: TRBV6-5
abundance: NA
j_gene: TRBJ1-3
d_gene: NA
CDR3nt: TGTGCCAGCAGGCGGGGCTCTGAGGGAAACACCATATATTTT
CDR3aa: CASRRGSEGNTIYF

v_gene: TRBV5-1
abundance: NA
j_gene: TRBJ2-5
d_gene: NA
CDR3nt: TGCGCCAGCAGCCCCGGACAGCTACAAGAGACCCAGTACTTC
CDR3aa: CASSPGQLQETQYF

v_gene: TRBV2
abundance: NA
j_gene: TRBJ1-1
d_gene: TRBD1
CDR3nt: TGTGCCAGCAGAGGACAGGGGATGGGCACTGAAGCTTTCTTT
CDR3aa: CASRGQGMGTEAFF

v_gene: TRBV5-6
abundance: NA
j_gene: TRBJ2-7
d_gene: NA
CDR3nt: TGTGCCAGCACCGGGCAGGGGGGCTTAGTCTACGAGCAGTACTTC
CDR3aa: CASTGQGGLVYEQYF

v_gene: TRBV11-2
abundance: NA
j_gene: TRBJ2-7
d_gene: NA
CDR3nt: TGTGCCAGCAGCTTACGTACAGGGAACGAGCAGTACTTC
CDR3aa: CASSLRTGNEQYF

v_gene: TRBV19
abundance: NA
j_gene: TRBJ1-1
d_gene: TRBD1
CDR3nt: TGTGCCAGTAGTATTGAGGGGGCTCCACACACTGAAGCTTTCTTT
CDR3aa: CASSIEGAPHTEAFF

v_gene: TRBV2
abundance: few
j_gene: TRBJ2-5
d_gene: TRBD1
CDR3nt: TGTGCCAGCCCCGGACAGGGTTTGAGGGAGACCCAGTACTTC
CDR3aa: CASPGQGLRETQYF

v_gene: TRBV19
abundance: NA
j_gene: TRBJ2-1
d_gene: NA
CDR3nt: TGTGCCAGTAGTATAGGGCGGGGAGCCTGGGATGAGCAGTTCTTC
CDR3aa: CASSIGRGAWDEQFF

v_gene: TRBV3-1/TRBV3-2
abundance: NA
j_gene: TRBJ1-6
d_gene: NA
CDR3nt: TGTGCCAGCAGCCAGGCCAGTCTCAGAAGGTCCCTCCACTTT
CDR3aa: CASSQASLRRSLHF

v_gene: TRBV29-1
abundance: NA
j_gene: TRBJ1-1
d_gene: NA
CDR3nt: TGCAGCGTTGAGGGGGCCGGCACTGAAGCTTTCTTT
CDR3aa: CSVEGAGTEAFF

v_gene: TRBV7-8
abundance: NA
j_gene: TRBJ1-2
d_gene: NA
CDR3nt: TGTGCCAGCAGCTTAGCTCCGGGGTTGGAAGGCTACACCTTC
CDR3aa: CASSLAPGLEGYTF

v_gene: TRBV7-3
abundance: NA
j_gene: TRBJ1-5
d_gene: NA
CDR3nt: TGTGCCAGCAGCAAAGGGACGAATCAGCCCCAGCATTTT
CDR3aa: CASSKGTNQPQHF

v_gene: TRBV30
abundance: NA
j_gene: TRBJ2-7
d_gene: NA
CDR3nt: TGTGCCTGGAACCAAGAAGATGGGCAGTACTTC
CDR3aa: CAWNQEDGQYF

v_gene: TRBV7-8
abundance: NA
j_gene: TRBJ2-6
d_gene: TRBD2
CDR3nt: TGTGCCAGCAGCTTAGGCCTAGCGGGCTCCTTCTCCTCTGGGGCCAACGTCCTGACTTTC
CDR3aa: CASSLGLAGSFSSGANVLTF

v_gene: TRBV5-1
abundance: NA
j_gene: TRBJ1-2
d_gene: NA
CDR3nt: TGCGCCAGCAGCCCTTCTGGTGGGTATGGCTACACCTTC
CDR3aa: CASSPSGGYGYTF

v_gene: TRBV9
abundance: once
j_gene: TRBJ2-1
d_gene: NA
CDR3nt: TGTGCCAGCAGCTCGGAGGGAGAAAGGTCCTACAATGAGCAGTTCTTC
CDR3aa: CASSSEGERSYNEQFF

v_gene: TRBV19
abundance: NA
j_gene: TRBJ2-6
d_gene: TRBD1
CDR3nt: TGTGCCAGTAGAACACCGGGACAGGGCGCGGGGGCCAACGTCCTGACTTTC
CDR3aa: CASRTPGQGAGANVLTF

v_gene: TRBV9
abundance: NA
j_gene: TRBJ1-2
d_gene: NA
CDR3nt: TGTGCCAGCAACCCCACCTTGGGACCGTTGAGCTACACCTTC
CDR3aa: CASNPTLGPLSYTF

v_gene: TRBV9
abundance: NA
j_gene: TRBJ2-5
d_gene: TRBD1
CDR3nt: TGTGCCAGCAGCGCTGGACAGGGACAAGAGACCCAGTACTTC
CDR3aa: CASSAGQGQETQYF

v_gene: TRBV7-3
abundance: once
j_gene: TRBJ1-1
d_gene: NA
CDR3nt: TGTGCCAGCAGCTTAACCTCGGAGACCGAAGCTTTCTTT
CDR3aa: CASSLTSETEAFF

v_gene: TRBV19
abundance: NA
j_gene: TRBJ2-3
d_gene: TRBD2
CDR3nt: TGTGCCAGTAGTGGGACTAGCGGCACAGATACGCAGTATTTT
CDR3aa: CASSGTSGTDTQYF

v_gene: TRBV5-1
abundance: once
j_gene: TRBJ1-1
d_gene: NA
CDR3nt: TGCGCCAGCAGGGTTGGGGACACTGAAGCTTTCTTT
CDR3aa: CASRVGDTEAFF

v_gene: TRBV30
abundance: NA
j_gene: TRBJ1-2
d_gene: TRBD1
CDR3nt: TGTGCCTGGAGCCTCACAGGGGAGGCTGGCTACACCTTC
CDR3aa: CAWSLTGEAGYTF

v_gene: TRBV27
abundance: once
j_gene: TRBJ2-3
d_gene: TRBD2
CDR3nt: TGTGCCAGCAGTTTAACTAGCGCGAACCCAGATACGCAGTATTTT
CDR3aa: CASSLTSANPDTQYF

v_gene: TRBV29-1
abundance: NA
j_gene: TRBJ1-3
d_gene: TRBD1
CDR3nt: TGCAGCGCTTCCGGACAGGGTGACTCTGGAAACACCATATATTTT
CDR3aa: CSASGQGDSGNTIYF

v_gene: TRBV7-2
abundance: NA
j_gene: TRBJ2-5
d_gene: TRBD2
CDR3nt: TGTGCCAGCAGCTCGCCGGGGGGGGTAGAGACCCAGTACTTC
CDR3aa: CASSSPGGVETQYF

v_gene: TRBV5-3
abundance: NA
j_gene: TRBJ2-7
d_gene: NA
CDR3nt: TGTGCCTGGGGTTGGTGGGGCCGCTACGAGCAGTACTTC
CDR3aa: CAWGWWGRYEQYF